The rows below give T cell receptor beta chains drawn from one sample of a study of cytomegalovirus exposure and HLA in healthy donors. Generated by immunoSEQ multiplex PCR, the TCRdb table keeps only in-frame clones and is missing some. Here the sample spans 150,000 to 200,000 clones, roughly 80% being singletons. Sequencing input: PBMCs. Every receptor here comes from a woman younger than 35 in good health and CMV-seronegative. Both conserved end residues are part of each CDR3. A D gene is named only where the DNA matches it firmly. Size is stated for part of the rows, as once, few or many counts, or as a class when the clone is expanded.

TRBJ2-4,NA,TRBV4-1,NA,TGCGCCAGCAGCCTTACAGTGGTGGTCAAAAACATTCAGTACTTC,CASSLTVVVKNIQYF
TRBJ2-1,TRBD2,TRBV28,NA,TGTGCCAGCAGAGAGCCCCCCTGGACTAGCGGGAGTTTCTACAATGAGCAGTTCTTC,CASREPPWTSGSFYNEQFF
TRBJ2-4,NA,TRBV5-8,NA,TGTGCCAGCAGCCCCATGAGGATCCCGGGAAACATTCAGTACTTC,CASSPMRIPGNIQYF
TRBJ1-2,TRBD1,TRBV6-1,NA,TGTGCCAGCAGGGAGGGACAGGGGGCTGATGGCTACACCTTC,CASREGQGADGYTF
TRBJ1-1,TRBD1,TRBV5-4,once,TGTGCCAGCAGCTTGCGACAGGGGGCGAACACTGAAGCTTTCTTT,CASSLRQGANTEAFF
TRBJ2-1,TRBD2,TRBV6-1,NA,TGTGCCAGCAGCTGGACTAGCGGGAGTTTCAATGAGCAGTTCTTC,CASSWTSGSFNEQFF
TRBJ2-7,TRBD2,TRBV30,NA,TGTGCCTGGAGTCCGGGGGGCTACGAGCAGTACTTC,CAWSPGGYEQYF
TRBJ2-2,NA,TRBV6-1,NA,TGTGCCGGGGGGACCGGGGAGCTGTTTTTT,CAGGTGELFF
TRBJ1-1,NA,TRBV5-4,NA,TGTGCCAGCAGCTTGGGGCCAAAGAACACTGAAGCTTTCTTT,CASSLGPKNTEAFF
TRBJ2-6,NA,TRBV29-1,NA,TGCAGCGCTGACGGGGGTACTGGGGCCAACGTCCTGACTTTC,CSADGGTGANVLTF
TRBJ1-2,NA,TRBV6-6,NA,TGTGCCAGCAGTTACTGGGGGGAGGCGGATGGCTACACCTTC,CASSYWGEADGYTF
TRBJ1-3,NA,TRBV28,NA,TGTGCCAGTAGCGGGGGCCAGCTCTCTGGAAACACCATATATTTT,CASSGGQLSGNTIYF
TRBJ2-7,NA,TRBV7-8,NA,TGTGCCAGCAGCTTAGGAGCACAGGAGTCCTACGAGCAGTACTTC,CASSLGAQESYEQYF
TRBJ2-5,NA,TRBV7-8,NA,TGTGCCAGCAGCCCGACTGGGACTCCCGGGGAGACCCAGTACTTC,CASSPTGTPGETQYF
TRBJ1-2,NA,TRBV19,NA,TGTGCCAGTACCCACACCTCAGGGTATGGCTACACCTTC,CASTHTSGYGYTF
TRBJ1-4,TRBD1,TRBV5-4,few,TGTGCCAGCGCCATCGGGTCCGGACAGGGAGGTGCTGAAAAACTGTTTTTT,CASAIGSGQGGAEKLFF
TRBJ2-7,TRBD2,TRBV4-1,once,TGCGCCAGCAGCCAATACATGGGACTAGCGGGAAACTCCCCATACGAGCAGTACTTC,CASSQYMGLAGNSPYEQYF
TRBJ1-5,TRBD1,TRBV2,NA,TGTGCCAGCCGGGACAGGATCAATCAGCCCCAGCATTTT,CASRDRINQPQHF
TRBJ2-7,NA,TRBV7-6,NA,TGTGCCAGCAGCTCCGAGACGGAGAGCTCCTACGAGCAGTACTTC,CASSSETESSYEQYF
TRBJ1-5,NA,TRBV6-5,NA,TGTGCCAGCAGCACCACAGGGCTTCGCAATCAGCCCCAGCATTTT,CASSTTGLRNQPQHF
TRBJ2-1,NA,TRBV5-1,once,TGCGCCAGCAGCTTGGTCCCCCGCTCCTACAATGAGCAGTTCTTC,CASSLVPRSYNEQFF
TRBJ1-2,NA,TRBV4-2,NA,TGTGCCAGCAGCCACGGTACTACAGGGAACCCCTATGGCTACACCTTC,CASSHGTTGNPYGYTF
TRBJ1-1,NA,TRBV4-2,NA,TGTGCCAGCAGCTCCCCCCGGGTTGAAGCTTTCTTT,CASSSPRVEAFF
TRBJ2-5,NA,TRBV19,NA,TGTGCCAGTAGTATGTATGCCGGGGAAGAGACCCAGTACTTC,CASSMYAGEETQYF
TRBJ1-1,NA,TRBV5-4,NA,TGTGCCAGCAGCTTTTATCGTACACGGGGGGGAGATCCTGAAGCTTTCTTT,CASSFYRTRGGDPEAFF
TRBJ1-1,TRBD1,TRBV2,once,TGTGCCAGCAGGGGACAGGGGGCTAAAGCTTTCTTT,CASRGQGAKAFF
TRBJ2-7,NA,TRBV27,once,TGTGCCAGCAGTTTAGGCCCGCCCCCGGAGTCAACCGAGCAGTACTTC,CASSLGPPPESTEQYF
TRBJ2-2,NA,TRBV6-5,NA,TGTGCCAGCAGTTCCACACGGGAGCTGTTTTTT,CASSSTRELFF